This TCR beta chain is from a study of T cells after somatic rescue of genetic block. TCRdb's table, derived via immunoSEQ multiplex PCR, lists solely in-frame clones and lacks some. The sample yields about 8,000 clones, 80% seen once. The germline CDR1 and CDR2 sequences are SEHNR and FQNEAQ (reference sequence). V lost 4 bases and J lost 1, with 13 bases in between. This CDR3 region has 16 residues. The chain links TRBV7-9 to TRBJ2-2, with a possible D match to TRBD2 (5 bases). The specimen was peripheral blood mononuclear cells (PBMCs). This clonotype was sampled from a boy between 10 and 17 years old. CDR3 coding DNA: TGTGCCAGCAGCTCAAAGCGGAATCTGAACACCGGGGAGCTGTTTTTT. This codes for CASSSKRNLNTGELFF. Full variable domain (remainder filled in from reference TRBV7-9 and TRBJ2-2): DTGVSQNPRHKITKRGQNVTFRCDPISEHNRLYWYRQTLGQGPEFLTYFQNEAQLEKSRLLSDRFSAERPKGSFSTLEIQRTEQGDSAMYLCASSSKRNLNTGELFFGEGSRLTVL.